This T cell receptor beta chain stems from a study of T cell responses to AZD1222 COVID-19 vaccine. General observations from the study: The peak T cell response came first, and repertoires were sampled only after it. Females outnumbered males among donors, who were mostly white British; clonal diversity was possibly underestimated. Variant regions that are unmutated are reportedly the target of nearly half of spike-specific TCRs. Spike-specific TCR depth and breadth grew after two AZD1222 doses.

This clone was picked up one time. Its antigen is unknown. V lost 3 bases and J 8 bases, leaving 19 bases between the germline ends. The CDR3 has 15 amino acids. Per the germline V gene, CDR1 is MGHRA and CDR2 is YSYEKL. The assay was immunoSEQ multiplex PCR, and TCRdb's table has in-frame clones only and misses some. The sample gives approximately 150,000 clones, 80% to 90% of which show up once; around 5% is in the top ten. The origin of this receptor is an adult in good health. The V and J genes are TRBV4-1 and TRBJ1-2; the D gene is possibly TRBD1 (5 bases). Material: peripheral blood, obtained on day 0 of AZD1222 vaccination. The CDR3 nucleotides read TGCGCCAGCAGCCACCAGTCAGGGTCGGGTTCCGGCTACACCTTC. Amino acids: CASSHQSGSGSGYTF.